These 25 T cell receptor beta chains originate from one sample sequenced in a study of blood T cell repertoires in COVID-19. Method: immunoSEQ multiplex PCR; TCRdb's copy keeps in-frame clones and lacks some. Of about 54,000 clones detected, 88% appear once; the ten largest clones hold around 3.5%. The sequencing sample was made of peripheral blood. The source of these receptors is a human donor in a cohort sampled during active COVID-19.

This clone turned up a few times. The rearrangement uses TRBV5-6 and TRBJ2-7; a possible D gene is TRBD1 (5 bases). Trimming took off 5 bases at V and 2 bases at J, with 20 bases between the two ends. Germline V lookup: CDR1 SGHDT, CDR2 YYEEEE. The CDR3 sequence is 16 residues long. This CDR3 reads CASRAFRQGKTYEQYF. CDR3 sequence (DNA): TGTGCCAGCAGAGCATTTCGGCAGGGAAAAACCTACGAGCAGTACTTC. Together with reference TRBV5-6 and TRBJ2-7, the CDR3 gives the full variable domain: DAGVTQSPTHLIKTRGQQVTLRCSPKSGHDTVSWYQQALGQGPQFIFQYYEEEERQRGNFPDRFSGHQFPNYSSELNVNALLLGDSALYLCASRAFRQGKTYEQYFGPGTRLTVT.

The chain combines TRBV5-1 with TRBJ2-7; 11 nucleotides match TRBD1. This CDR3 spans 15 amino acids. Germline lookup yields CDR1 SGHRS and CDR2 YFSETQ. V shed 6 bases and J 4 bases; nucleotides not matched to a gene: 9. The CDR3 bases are TGCGCCAGCACCCGGGGACAGGGGGGACAGTACGAGCAGTACTTC. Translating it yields CASTRGQGGQYEQYF.

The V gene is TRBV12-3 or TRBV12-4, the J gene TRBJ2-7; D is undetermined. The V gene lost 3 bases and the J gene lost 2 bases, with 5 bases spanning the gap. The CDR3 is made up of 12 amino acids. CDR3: CASSFGPYEQYF. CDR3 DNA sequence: TGTGCCAGCAGTTTTGGGCCCTACGAGCAGTACTTC.

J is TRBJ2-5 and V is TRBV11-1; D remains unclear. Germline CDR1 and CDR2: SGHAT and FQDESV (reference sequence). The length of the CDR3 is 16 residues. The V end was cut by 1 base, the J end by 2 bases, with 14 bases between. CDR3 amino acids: CASSLVWASEQETQYF. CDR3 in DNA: TGTGCCAGCAGCTTAGTCTGGGCGTCAGAACAAGAGACCCAGTACTTC.

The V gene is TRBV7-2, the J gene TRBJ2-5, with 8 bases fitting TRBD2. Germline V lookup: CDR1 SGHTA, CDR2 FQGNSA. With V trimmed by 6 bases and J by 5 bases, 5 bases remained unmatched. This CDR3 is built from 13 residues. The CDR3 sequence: CASSRGGRETQYF. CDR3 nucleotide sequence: TGTGCCAGCAGTCGCGGGGGGAGGGAGACCCAGTACTTC.

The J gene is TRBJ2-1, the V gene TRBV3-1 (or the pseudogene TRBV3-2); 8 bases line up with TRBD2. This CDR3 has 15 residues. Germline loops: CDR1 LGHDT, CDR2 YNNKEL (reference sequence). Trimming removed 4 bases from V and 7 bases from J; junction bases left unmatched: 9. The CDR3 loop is CASSPGGAIRNEQFF. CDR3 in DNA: TGTGCCAGCAGCCCCGGGGGGGCTATTCGGAATGAGCAGTTCTTC.

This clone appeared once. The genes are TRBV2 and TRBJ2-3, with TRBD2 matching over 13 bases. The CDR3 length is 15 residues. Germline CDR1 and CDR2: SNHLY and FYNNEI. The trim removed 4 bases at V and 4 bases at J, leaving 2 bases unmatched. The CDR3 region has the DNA TGTGCCAGCAGTGGGACTAGCGGGAGCCCAGATACGCAGTATTTT. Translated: CASSGTSGSPDTQYF.

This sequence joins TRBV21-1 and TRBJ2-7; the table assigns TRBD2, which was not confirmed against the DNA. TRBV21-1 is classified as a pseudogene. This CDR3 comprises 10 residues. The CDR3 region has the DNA TGTGCCACTATATACGACGAGCAGTACTTC. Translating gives CATIYDEQYF.

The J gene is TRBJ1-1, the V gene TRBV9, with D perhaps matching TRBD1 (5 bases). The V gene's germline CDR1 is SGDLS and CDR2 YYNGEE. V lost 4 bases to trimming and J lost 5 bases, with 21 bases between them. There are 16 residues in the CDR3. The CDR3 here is CASSPRGGGVGTEAFF. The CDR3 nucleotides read TGTGCCAGCAGCCCCCGAGGAGGAGGGGTCGGAACTGAAGCTTTCTTT.

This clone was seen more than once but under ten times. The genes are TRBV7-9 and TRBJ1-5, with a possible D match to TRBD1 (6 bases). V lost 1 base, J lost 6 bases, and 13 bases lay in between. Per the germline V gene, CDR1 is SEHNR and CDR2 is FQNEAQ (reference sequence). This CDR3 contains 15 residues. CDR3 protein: CASSLGGGLGQPQHF. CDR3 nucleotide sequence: TGTGCCAGCAGCTTAGGGGGGGGCTTAGGTCAGCCCCAGCATTTT.

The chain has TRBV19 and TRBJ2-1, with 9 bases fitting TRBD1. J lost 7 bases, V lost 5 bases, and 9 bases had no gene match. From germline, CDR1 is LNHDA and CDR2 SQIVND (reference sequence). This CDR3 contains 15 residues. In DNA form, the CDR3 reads TGTGCCAGTAGTGAGGACAGGGGCTACCGGAATGAGCAGTTCTTC. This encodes CASSEDRGYRNEQFF.

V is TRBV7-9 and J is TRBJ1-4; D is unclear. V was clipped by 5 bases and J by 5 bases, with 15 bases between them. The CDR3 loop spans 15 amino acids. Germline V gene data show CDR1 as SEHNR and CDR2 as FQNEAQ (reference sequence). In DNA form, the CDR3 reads TGTGCCAGCAGCCCTACACGGAGCAACAATGAAAAACTGTTTTTT. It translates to CASSPTRSNNEKLFF. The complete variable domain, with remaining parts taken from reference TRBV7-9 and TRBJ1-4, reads DTGVSQNPRHKITKRGQNVTFRCDPISEHNRLYWYRQTLGQGPEFLTYFQNEAQLEKSRLLSDRFSAERPKGSFSTLEIQRTEQGDSAMYLCASSPTRSNNEKLFFGSGTQLSVL.

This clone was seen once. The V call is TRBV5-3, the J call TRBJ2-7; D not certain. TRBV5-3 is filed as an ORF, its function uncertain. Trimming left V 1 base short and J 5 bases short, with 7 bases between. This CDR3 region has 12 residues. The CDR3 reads CARSLRGNEQYF. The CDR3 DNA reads TGTGCCAGAAGCTTGAGAGGAAACGAGCAGTACTTC.

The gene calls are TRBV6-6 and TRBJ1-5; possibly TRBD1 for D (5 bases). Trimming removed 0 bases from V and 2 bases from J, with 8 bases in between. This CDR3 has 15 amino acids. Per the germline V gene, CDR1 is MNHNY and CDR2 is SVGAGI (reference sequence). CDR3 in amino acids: CASSYSQGGNQPQHF. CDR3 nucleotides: TGTGCCAGCAGTTACTCTCAGGGTGGCAATCAGCCCCAGCATTTT.

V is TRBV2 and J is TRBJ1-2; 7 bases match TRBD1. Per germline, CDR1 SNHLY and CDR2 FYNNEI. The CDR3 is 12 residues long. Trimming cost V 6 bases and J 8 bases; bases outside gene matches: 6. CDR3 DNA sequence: TGTGCCAGCAGACAGGGGCCAAGGGGCTACACCTTC. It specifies CASRQGPRGYTF. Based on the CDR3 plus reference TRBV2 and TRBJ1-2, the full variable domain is EPEVTQTPSHQVTQMGQEVILRCVPISNHLYFYWYRQILGQKVEFLVSFYNNEISEKSEIFDDQFSVERPDGSNFTLKIRSTKLEDSAMYFCASRQGPRGYTFGSGTRLTVV.

In DNA, the CDR3 is TGTGCCAGCAGCCCACGGACAGGGGAGACCACTGAAGCTTTCTTT. Encoded protein: CASSPRTGETTEAFF. The chain recombines TRBV5-4 with TRBJ1-1; 9 bases align to TRBD1. The CDR3 consists of 15 residues. V dropped 4 bases and J dropped 4; count of bases not matched to a gene: 8. The germline V gene encodes CDR1 SGHNT and CDR2 YYREEE (reference sequence).

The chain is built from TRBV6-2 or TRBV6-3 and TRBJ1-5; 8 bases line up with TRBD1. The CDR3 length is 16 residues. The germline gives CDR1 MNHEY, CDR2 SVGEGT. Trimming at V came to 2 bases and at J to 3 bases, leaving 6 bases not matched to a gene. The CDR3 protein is CASSYLGDRPNQPQHF. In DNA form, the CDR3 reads TGTGCCAGCAGTTACCTCGGGGACAGGCCCAATCAGCCCCAGCATTTT.

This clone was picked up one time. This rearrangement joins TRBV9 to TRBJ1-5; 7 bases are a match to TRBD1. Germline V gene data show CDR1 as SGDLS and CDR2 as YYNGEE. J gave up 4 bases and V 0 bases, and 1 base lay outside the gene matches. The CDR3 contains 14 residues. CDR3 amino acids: CASSVGQGNQPQHF. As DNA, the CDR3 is TGTGCCAGCAGCGTAGGACAGGGAAATCAGCCCCAGCATTTT.

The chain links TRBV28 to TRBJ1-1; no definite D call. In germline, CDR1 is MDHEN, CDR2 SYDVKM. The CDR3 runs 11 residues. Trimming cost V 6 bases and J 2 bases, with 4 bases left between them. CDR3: CASSSNTEAFF. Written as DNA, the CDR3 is TGTGCCAGCAGCTCCAACACTGAAGCTTTCTTT. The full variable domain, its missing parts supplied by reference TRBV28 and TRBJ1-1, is DVKVTQSSRYLVKRTGEKVFLECVQDMDHENMFWYRQDPGLGLRLIYFSYDVKMKEKGDIPEGYSVSREKKERFSLILESASTNQTSMYLCASSSNTEAFFGQGTRLTVV.

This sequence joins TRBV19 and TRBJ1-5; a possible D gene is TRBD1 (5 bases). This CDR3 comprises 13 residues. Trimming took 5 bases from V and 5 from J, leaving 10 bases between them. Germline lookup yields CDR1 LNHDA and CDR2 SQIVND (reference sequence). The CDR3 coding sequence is TGTGCCAGTAGTTGGAGGGGCGATCAGCCCCAGCATTTT. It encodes CASSWRGDQPQHF.

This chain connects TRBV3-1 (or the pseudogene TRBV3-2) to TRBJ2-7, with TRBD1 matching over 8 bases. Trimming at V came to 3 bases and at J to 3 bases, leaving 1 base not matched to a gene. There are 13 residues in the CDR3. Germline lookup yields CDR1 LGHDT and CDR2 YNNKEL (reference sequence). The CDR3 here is CASSQGQVYEQYF. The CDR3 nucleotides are TGTGCCAGCAGCCAGGGACAGGTCTACGAGCAGTACTTC.

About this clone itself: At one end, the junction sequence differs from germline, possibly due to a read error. The CDR3 region is CASSSFRGSGSHEQYF. The CDR3 DNA reads as TGTGCCAGCAGTTCTTTTCGCGGGAGCGGCTCCCACGAGCAGTACTTC. This rearrangement joins TRBV6-2 or TRBV6-3 to TRBJ2-7; 7 nucleotides agree with TRBD2. This CDR3 has 16 residues. Per the germline V gene, CDR1 is MNHEY and CDR2 is SVGEGT.

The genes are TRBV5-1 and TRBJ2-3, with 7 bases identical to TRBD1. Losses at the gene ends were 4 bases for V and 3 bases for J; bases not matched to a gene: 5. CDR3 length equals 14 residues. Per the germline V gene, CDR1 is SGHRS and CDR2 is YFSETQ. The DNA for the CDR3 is TGCGCCAGCAGCCGACAGGGTATAACAGATACGCAGTATTTT. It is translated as CASSRQGITDTQYF.

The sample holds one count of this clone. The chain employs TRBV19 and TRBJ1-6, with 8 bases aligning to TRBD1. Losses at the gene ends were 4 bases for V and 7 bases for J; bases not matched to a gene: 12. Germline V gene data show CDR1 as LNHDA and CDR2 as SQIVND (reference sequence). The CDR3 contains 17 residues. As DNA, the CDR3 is TGTGCCAGTAGTAGCTACCCCCAGGGGGCGGTCAATTCACCCCTCCACTTT. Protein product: CASSSYPQGAVNSPLHF. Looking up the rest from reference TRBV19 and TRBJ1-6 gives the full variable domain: DGGITQSPKYLFRKEGQNVTLSCEQNLNHDAMYWYRQDPGQGLRLIYYSQIVNDFQKGDIAEGYSVSREKKESFPLTVTSAQKNPTAFYLCASSSYPQGAVNSPLHFGNGTRLTVT.

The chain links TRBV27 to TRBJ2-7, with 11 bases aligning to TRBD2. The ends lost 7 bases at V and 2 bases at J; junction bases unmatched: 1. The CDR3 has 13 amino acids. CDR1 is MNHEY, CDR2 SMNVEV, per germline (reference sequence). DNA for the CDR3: TGTGCCAGCAAACTAGCGGGAGCCTACGAGCAGTACTTC. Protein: CASKLAGAYEQYF.